This passage covers 2 T cell receptor beta chains from one sample sequenced in a study of early T cells in non-severe SARS-CoV-2 infection. One entry per CDR3 protein results from TCRdb running MiXCR on the 5' RACE reads. The sample yields about 25,000 distinct CDR3 sequences, 4.3% seen once. Sequences were obtained from whole blood. These receptors originate from an adult who was a healthcare worker with PCR-confirmed SARS-CoV-2 infection or an uninfected control (not recorded which).

This sequence joins TRBV19 and TRBJ1-1; tentative D call: TRBD1 (6 bases). CDR1 is LNHDA and CDR2 is SQIVND in the germline V gene (reference sequence). Trimming removed 5 bases from V and 8 bases from J, with 15 bases in between. The CDR3 is 13 amino acids. CDR3 sequence: CASSFLDSVEAFF. The CDR3 DNA is TGTGCCAGTAGTTTCTTGGACAGCGTCGAAGCTTTCTTT.

This clonotype was observed a few times. The chain uses TRBV20-1 and TRBJ2-7; 7 bases map to TRBD1. This CDR3 is 13 amino acids long. V shed 6 bases, J shed 1 base, and the junction held 6 bases outside the gene matches. The germline gives CDR1 DFQATT, CDR2 SNEGSKA (reference sequence). The CDR3 sequence is CSASEQGSYEQYF. Here the CDR3 DNA reads TGCAGTGCGTCCGAACAGGGGTCCTACGAGCAGTACTTC.